This section outlines one TCR beta chain sequence together with its context. The CDR3 has 13 residues. Trimming took off 0 bases at V and 5 bases at J, with 5 bases between the two ends. Per the germline V gene, CDR1 is SGHDN and CDR2 is FVKESK. Each CDR3 protein is one row after TCRdb ran MiXCR on the reads. The sample carries about 600,000 distinct CDR3 sequences, roughly 26% recorded once. The data were obtained in a study of T cell repertoires in cytomegalovirus infection. The receptor was isolated from a human donor in good health (CMV status not recorded). Some clones in this sample may be carry-over from other donors' samples. J is TRBJ2-1 and V is TRBV14, with unresolved D. Source material: CD8+ T cells from PBMCs. The CDR3 DNA is TGTGCCAGCAGCCAAGACGCCCACAATGAGCAGTTCTTC. Amino acids: CASSQDAHNEQFF.